Shown below are 32 T cell receptor beta chains from a single sample sequenced in a study of T cell changes during pregnancy in multiple sclerosis (dated by TCRdb to between 2018 and 2021). Libraries came from the immunoSEQ multiplex PCR assay. Sourced from immuneACCESS, this table was stored by TCRdb with only in-frame sequences that have V and J called. A share of the clones is absent; for the studies checked, an unresolved V gene accounts for under half, and the remainder has no known explanation. The sample table holds 85,000 to 130,000 clones, of which about 89% were seen once. 1.5% to 2% of the sample rests with the top ten. The source was peripheral blood, collected before pregnancy. Every receptor here comes from a female donor with multiple sclerosis, enrolled in a pregnancy study.

V gene TRBV18 combines with J gene TRBJ1-1; D gene ambiguous. Germline CDR1 reads KGHSH; CDR2 reads LQKENI. This CDR3 spans 14 amino acids. V was cut by 7 bases and J by 11 bases, with 23 bases left in between. CDR3 in DNA: TGTGCCAGCTGGAGCATAAGCCACCCCGGCGGCGCTTTCTTT. It encodes CASWSISHPGGAFF.

This clone was seen a single time. CDR3: CASSLGEVSEAFF. The DNA for the CDR3 is TGTGCCAGCAGCTTAGGAGAGGTGTCTGAAGCTTTCTTT. J is TRBJ1-1 and V is TRBV7-8; D unclear. The CDR3 is made up of 13 amino acids. CDR1 is SGHVS, CDR2 FQNEAQ, per germline. V lost 1 base to trimming and J lost 6 bases, with 9 bases between them. The complete variable domain, with remaining parts taken from reference TRBV7-8 and TRBJ1-1, reads GAGVSQSPRYKVAKRGQDVALRCDPISGHVSLFWYQQALGQGPEFLTYFQNEAQLDKSGLPSDRFFAERPEGSVSTLKIQRTQQEDSAVYLCASSLGEVSEAFFGQGTRLTVV.

The chain is built from TRBV5-4 and TRBJ1-2; D is undetermined. The V end lost 3 bases, the J end lost 4 bases, and 7 bases lay between the germline ends. The CDR3 is 12 amino acids. From germline, CDR1 is SGHNT and CDR2 YYREEE (reference sequence). The CDR3: CASSSSPYGYTF. CDR3 nucleotides: TGTGCCAGCAGCTCCAGTCCCTATGGCTACACCTTC.

The rearrangement joins TRBV7-2 to TRBJ2-7; 9 nucleotides match TRBD2. The CDR3 sequence is 18 residues long. The V and J ends lost 3 bases and 0 bases, in that order; junction bases with no gene match: 12. Germline V gene sequence: CDR1 SGHTA, CDR2 FQGNSA. In DNA, the CDR3 is TGTGCCAGCAGCTTTCCGCGGGGGGGACTGCCCTTCTCCTACGAGCAGTACTTC. Translation gives CASSFPRGGLPFSYEQYF.

V gene TRBV7-3 combines with J gene TRBJ1-2; the match to TRBD1 covers 10 bases. CDR3 length: 15 residues. CDR1 is SGHTA, CDR2 FQGTGA, per germline. V was clipped by 5 bases and J by 1 base; unmatched bases: 4. The CDR3 sequence is CASSVGTGDNYGYTF. In DNA, the CDR3 is TGTGCCAGCAGCGTCGGGACAGGGGATAACTATGGCTACACCTTC. Based on the CDR3 plus reference TRBV7-3 and TRBJ1-2, the full variable domain is GAGVSQTPSNKVTEKGKYVELRCDPISGHTALYWYRQSLGQGPEFLIYFQGTGAADDSGLPNDRFFAVRPEGSVSTLKIQRTERGDSAVYLCASSVGTGDNYGYTFGSGTRLTVV.

J is TRBJ2-3 and V is TRBV6-5; 7 bases align to TRBD2. CDR3 length: 13 residues. The V and J ends lost 7 bases and 2 bases, in that order; junction bases with no gene match: 3. The germline V gene has CDR1 MNHEY and CDR2 SVGAGI. CDR3 sequence (DNA): TGTGCCAGCACTACTAGCGACACAGATACGCAGTATTTT. As protein: CASTTSDTDTQYF.

The rearrangement joins TRBV5-1 to TRBJ2-7, with 8 bases fitting TRBD1. This CDR3 comprises 16 residues. After removal of 4 bases from V and 2 bases from J, the junction contained 11 bases not matched to a gene. Germline V lookup: CDR1 SGHRS, CDR2 YFSETQ. CDR3 sequence: CASSHISDRETYEQYF. CDR3 in DNA: TGCGCCAGCAGCCACATTTCGGACAGGGAGACCTACGAGCAGTACTTC.

The V call is TRBV5-1, the J call TRBJ1-4; 10 positions agree with TRBD1. Germline assignment: CDR1 SGHRS and CDR2 YFSETQ. The CDR3 spans 15 residues. V lost 3 bases, J lost 7 bases, and 6 bases stayed unmatched. The CDR3 here is CASSYGTGVTEKLFF. CDR3 DNA: TGCGCCAGCAGCTACGGGACAGGGGTTACTGAAAAACTGTTTTTT.

This clone has only one observation. CDR3 DNA sequence: TGTGCCAGTAGTCAAAGAGGCTACGAGCAGTACTTC. It translates to CASSQRGYEQYF. The chain uses TRBV19 and TRBJ2-7; D call uncertain. Per the germline V gene, CDR1 is LNHDA and CDR2 is SQIVND (reference sequence). V was trimmed by 5 bases and J by 3 bases, leaving 8 bases between them. This CDR3 is built from 12 residues.

V is TRBV7-9 and J is TRBJ1-2; D unclear. The germline V gene has CDR1 SEHNR and CDR2 FQNEAQ (reference sequence). The CDR3 loop spans 16 amino acids. Deletions cut 6 bases from V and 5 bases from J, with 22 bases between. The CDR3 protein is CASRSVQAVWEYGYTF. The DNA of the CDR3 is TGTGCCAGCAGGTCCGTTCAGGCGGTTTGGGAGTATGGCTACACCTTC.

This clone was seen more than once but under ten times. The V and J genes are TRBV10-1 and TRBJ1-2; D perhaps matches TRBD1 (5 bases). The CDR3 is made up of 14 amino acids. Looked up from germline, CDR1 is WNHNN and CDR2 is SYGVQD (reference sequence). Trimming shortened V by 0 bases and J by 7 bases, and 12 bases separated the two germline ends. This CDR3 is CASSESQGEAGYTF. CDR3 sequence (DNA): TGCGCCAGCAGTGAGTCTCAAGGGGAGGCTGGCTACACCTTC.

The CDR3 reads CASSQFSGGSPPTGELFF. In DNA form, the CDR3 reads TGCGCCAGCAGTCAATTTTCCGGAGGCAGTCCCCCTACCGGGGAGCTGTTTTTT. This rearrangement joins TRBV23-1 to TRBJ2-2, with D maybe TRBD2 (5 bases). TRBV23-1 is an ORF; its function is uncertain. CDR3 size: 18 residues. V dropped 1 base and J dropped 5 bases, with 20 bases sitting between them.

CDR3 nucleotides: TGCGCCAGCAGCCAAGAGCCAGGGGGTTCCACTGAAGCTTTCTTT. Protein sequence: CASSQEPGGSTEAFF. The chain carries TRBV4-1 and TRBJ1-1; the match to TRBD1 covers 7 bases. The CDR3 contains 15 residues. The germline V gene has CDR1 MGHRA and CDR2 YSYEKL. V shed 0 bases, J shed 4 bases, and the junction held 5 bases outside the gene matches.

J is TRBJ2-1 and V is TRBV5-1; D is uncertain. This CDR3 comprises 15 residues. V was clipped by 0 bases and J by 4 bases, with 11 bases between them. Germline loops: CDR1 SGHRS, CDR2 YFSETQ. For the CDR3, the DNA is TGCGCCAGCAGCTTGGCCCCTGCAGTATACAATGAGCAGTTCTTC. Its translation: CASSLAPAVYNEQFF.

This chain links TRBV6-5 with TRBJ2-1; 9 nucleotides line up with TRBD1. The ends lost 5 bases at V and 2 bases at J; junction bases unmatched: 4. The CDR3 runs 15 residues. The germline V gene has CDR1 MNHEY and CDR2 SVGAGI. DNA for the CDR3: TGTGCCAGCAGTCGGGACAGGGTCCCCTACAATGAGCAGTTCTTC. Its protein product is CASSRDRVPYNEQFF.

This clone was detected a few times. This chain uses TRBV18 with TRBJ2-5; 7 bases are a match to TRBD1. J was trimmed by 5 bases and V by 3 bases; bases with no gene match: 6. The length of the CDR3 is 14 residues. Germline loops: CDR1 KGHSH, CDR2 LQKENI. In DNA, the CDR3 is TGTGCCAGCTCACCGTGGGACAGAAGGGAGACCCAGTACTTC. Amino acid sequence: CASSPWDRRETQYF.

The J gene is TRBJ2-1, the V gene TRBV2, with D tentatively TRBD1 (5 bases). The CDR3 contains 16 residues. Germline V gene data show CDR1 as SNHLY and CDR2 as FYNNEI. The V end lost 4 bases, the J end lost 7 bases, and 20 bases lay between the germline ends. The DNA of the CDR3 is TGTGCCAGCAGTGTAGGTCAGGGCCCCTTGGGTAATGAGCAGTTCTTC. Protein sequence: CASSVGQGPLGNEQFF.

V is TRBV29-1 and J is TRBJ2-7, with 10 positions matching TRBD1. Germline lookup yields CDR1 SQVTM and CDR2 ANQGSEA. This CDR3 region has 13 residues. The J segment lost 6 bases and the V segment lost 7 bases, leaving 9 bases of the junction unmatched. The CDR3, as DNA: TGCAGCGCTGTGCCGGGACAGGGGAGCGAGCAGTACTTC. It specifies CSAVPGQGSEQYF.

The chain carries TRBV7-9 and TRBJ2-3; 8 positions agree with TRBD1. The germline V gene has CDR1 SEHNR and CDR2 FQNEAQ (reference sequence). This CDR3 is 19 amino acids long. Unmatched junction bases numbered 14, after V lost 1 base and J lost 2 bases. The CDR3 DNA reads TGTGCCAGCAGCTTAGGCAACGGGAAGGACAGGGCGATCACAGATACGCAGTATTTT. Protein product: CASSLGNGKDRAITDTQYF.

The rearrangement uses TRBV30 and TRBJ2-7; D might be TRBD1 (6 bases). This CDR3 comprises 16 residues. The ends were cut back, 0 bases at V and 3 bases at J, with 18 bases in the middle. In germline, CDR1 is GTSNPN, CDR2 SVGIG (reference sequence). The CDR3 DNA reads as TGTGCCTGGAGTGTAGTATCTACAGGGTTGGGCTACGAGCAGTACTTC. Protein sequence: CAWSVVSTGLGYEQYF.

The chain combines TRBV4-1 with TRBJ2-7; 11 bases line up with TRBD1. The junction had 9 bases not matched to a gene; V was cut back by 0 bases and J by 2 bases. CDR3 length equals 18 residues. Per the germline V gene, CDR1 is MGHRA and CDR2 is YSYEKL. The CDR3 spells CASSQDQVGDRGTYEQYF. The CDR3 DNA reads as TGCGCCAGCAGCCAAGATCAGGTGGGGGACAGGGGGACCTACGAGCAGTACTTC.

In its sample, this clone was seen once. The chain recombines TRBV14 with TRBJ1-3, with D maybe TRBD1 (6 bases). Germline CDR1 SGHDN, CDR2 FVKESK. The CDR3 extends over 16 amino acids. Trimming stripped 0 bases from V and 2 bases from J, with 11 bases between. This CDR3 reads CASSQDLAGAGNTIYF. The CDR3 bases are TGTGCCAGCAGCCAAGATCTAGCAGGGGCTGGAAACACCATATATTTT. The variable domain in full, with the rest retrieved from reference TRBV14 and TRBJ1-3, is EAGVTQFPSHSVIEKGQTVTLRCDPISGHDNLYWYRRVMGKEIKFLLHFVKESKQDESGMPNNRFLAERTGGTYSTLKVQPAELEDSGVYFCASSQDLAGAGNTIYFGEGSWLTVV.

The gene calls are TRBV18 and TRBJ1-2; D call uncertain. Germline CDR1 KGHSH, CDR2 LQKENI. The CDR3 consists of 14 residues. V lost 3 bases, J lost 4 bases, and 12 bases lay in between. This CDR3 is CASSPWEGGYGYTF. CDR3 in DNA: TGTGCCAGCTCACCTTGGGAGGGCGGCTATGGCTACACCTTC.

The chain uses TRBV10-3 and TRBJ1-1, with D tentatively TRBD1 (6 bases). This CDR3 has 12 amino acids. V lost 5 bases and J lost 4, with 8 bases in between. The germline CDR1 and CDR2 sequences are ENHRY and SYGVKD. CDR3 sequence (DNA): TGTGCCATCAGTACAGGGTTCACTGAAGCTTTCTTT. It encodes CAISTGFTEAFF.

V is TRBV5-6 and J is TRBJ2-7, with no clear D. There are 13 residues in the CDR3. Trimming shortened V by 4 bases and J by 6 bases, and 14 bases separated the two germline ends. Germline V gives CDR1 SGHDT, CDR2 YYEEEE. The CDR3 is CASSLPSKLEQYF. The CDR3 bases are TGTGCCAGCAGCCTCCCTTCCAAGCTCGAGCAGTACTTC. Supplemented by reference TRBV5-6 and TRBJ2-7, the full variable domain reads DAGVTQSPTHLIKTRGQQVTLRCSPKSGHDTVSWYQQALGQGPQFIFQYYEEEERQRGNFPDRFSGHQFPNYSSELNVNALLLGDSALYLCASSLPSKLEQYFGPGTRLTVT.

This clone was observed a few times. This sequence joins TRBV12-5 and TRBJ2-7, with 15 bases that match TRBD2. Trimming removed 3 bases from V and 2 bases from J; junction bases left unmatched: 17. The CDR3 is made up of 21 amino acids. The germline V gene encodes CDR1 LGHNT and CDR2 FRNRAP. The CDR3 bases are TGTGCTAGTGGTTTTAAGCCGATACCGGGACTAGCGGGGGGCACTACCTACGAGCAGTACTTC. This codes for CASGFKPIPGLAGGTTYEQYF.

V is TRBV12-5 and J is TRBJ2-4; perhaps TRBD2 as D (5 bases). Looked up from germline, CDR1 is LGHNT and CDR2 is FRNRAP. CDR3 length equals 20 residues. V lost 7 bases and J lost 0, with 28 bases in between. In DNA form, the CDR3 reads TGTGCTAGTGACTCAGATTGTCGGAGGCTGGTGACACTAGCCAAAAACATTCAGTACTTC. Translation gives CASDSDCRRLVTLAKNIQYF.

To note about this clone: This specimen includes other DNA sequences encoding the same CDR3. V gene TRBV27 combines with J gene TRBJ1-2; 8 bases line up with TRBD1. The CDR3 loop spans 14 amino acids. With V trimmed by 5 bases and J by 6 bases, 8 bases remained unmatched. CDR1 and CDR2 (germline): MNHEY, SMNVEV (reference sequence). The CDR3 is CASSPYSTGDGYTF. For the CDR3, the DNA is TGTGCCAGCAGTCCCTACTCGACAGGGGATGGCTACACCTTC.

The V and J genes are TRBV10-3 and TRBJ1-3; no definite D call. The CDR3 is 14 amino acids. V shed 8 bases and J shed 0 bases, with 11 bases lying between them. Germline V gene sequence: CDR1 ENHRY, CDR2 SYGVKD. The CDR3 DNA reads as TGTGCCATCCTTGATGGCTCCTCTGGAAACACCATATATTTT. Protein sequence: CAILDGSSGNTIYF.

The chain recombines TRBV29-1 with TRBJ2-2; 7 bases fit TRBD2. The CDR3 spans 14 residues. Germline V gives CDR1 SQVTM, CDR2 ANQGSEA. Trimming removed 7 bases from V and 0 bases from J; junction bases left unmatched: 5. This CDR3 is CSDVAGANTGELFF. CDR3 bases: TGCAGCGACGTAGCGGGCGCGAACACCGGGGAGCTGTTTTTT.

This rearrangement joins TRBV7-3 to TRBJ2-3; 14 nucleotides match TRBD2. J was trimmed by 1 base and V by 5 bases; bases with no gene match: 8. The CDR3 is made up of 18 amino acids. The germline gives CDR1 SGHTA, CDR2 FQGTGA. In DNA, the CDR3 is TGTGCCAGCAGCCGCACCGGGACTAGCGGGAGTGGCACAGATACGCAGTATTTT. It yields the protein CASSRTGTSGSGTDTQYF.

The CDR3 DNA is TGTGCCAGCAGCGCGCGGACGGGACTAGCGGTCGACAATGAGCAGTTCTTC. This encodes CASSARTGLAVDNEQFF. This chain uses TRBV9 with TRBJ2-1; 11 bases line up with TRBD2. Germline-derived CDR1 and CDR2 are SGDLS and YYNGEE. The CDR3 runs 17 residues. J was trimmed by 5 bases and V by 3 bases; bases with no gene match: 10.